This T cell receptor beta chain was identified during a study of identical twins. Study observations and caveats: Twins shared out-of-frame alpha sequences with excess low generation probability. Reduced insertions were recorded for abundant cord blood beta clonotypes, with no such pattern in memory repertoires. Models predicted too little out-of-frame TCR alpha sharing in monozygotic twins.

Many counts were recorded for this clonotype. The antigen is unknown. A universal primer site was incorporated via template switching, and the cDNA contained unique molecular identifiers. TCRdb fed the 5' RACE reads into MiXCR, producing one record per CDR3 protein. The sample shows some 660,000 distinct CDR3 sequences, roughly 8% of them seen only once. The germline V gene encodes CDR1 SGHRS and CDR2 YFSETQ. The CDR3 spans 16 residues. Germline trimming cut 3 bases from V and 2 bases from J; bases unmatched to any gene: 8. These data were also reused for a study on yellow fever vaccine responses in identical twins.

Sequenced sample: PBMCs. The V call is TRBV5-1, the J call TRBJ2-1; 7 nucleotides line up with TRBD2. This sequence originates from a woman under 30 in good health. The CDR3 coding sequence is TGCGCCAGCAGCTCCGGGGCAGGGAGGGCCTACAATGAGCAGTTCTTC. As protein: CASSSGAGRAYNEQFF.